The 2 T cell receptor beta chains below all came from one sample that was sequenced in a study of T cells in localized non-small cell lung cancer. Sequencing used immunoSEQ multiplex PCR; TCRdb keeps in-frame clones, though not all of them. Of approximately 52,000 clones listed, 70% to 90% were seen once; the top ten hold approximately 20%. This specimen consisted of peripheral blood, obtained before any cancer treatment. These receptors all come from a male donor at least 60 years old with stage III squamous cell lung carcinoma.

The CDR3 sequence is CASSVDMGRAYNEQFF. CDR3 sequence (DNA): TGTGCCAGCAGCGTAGACATGGGGAGGGCCTACAATGAGCAGTTCTTC. The chain carries TRBV9 and TRBJ2-1, with 7 bases lining up with TRBD2. The length of the CDR3 is 16 residues. V shed 0 bases and J 2 bases; nucleotides not matched to a gene: 5. CDR1 and CDR2 from the germline V gene are SGDLS and YYNGEE.

The V call is TRBV27, the J call TRBJ2-2; D ambiguous. Trimming shortened V by 5 bases and J by 7 bases, and 11 bases separated the two germline ends. CDR3 length equals 13 residues. The germline V gene has CDR1 MNHEY and CDR2 SMNVEV (reference sequence). Written as DNA, the CDR3 is TGTGCCAGCAGTCCCCGGTCGGTCGGGGAGCTGTTTTTT. This gives the protein CASSPRSVGELFF.